The clone carrying this TCR beta chain was observed once. The data originate from a study of blood T cells in healthy people across ages. Each donor had about 9.6 milliliters of peripheral blood drawn. The use of a sample-barcoded 5' primer and a J-beta primer mix characterized a second PCR of about 7 to 12 cycles. TCRdb used MiXCR to reprocess the 5' RACE reads, holding one entry per CDR3 protein. This table has 650,000 to 800,000 distinct CDR3 sequences, roughly half appearing once. From germline, CDR1 is MNHEY and CDR2 SVGEGT. Losses at the gene ends were 5 bases for V and 5 bases for J; bases not matched to a gene: 10. The length of the CDR3 is 15 residues.

The sequenced sample consisted of blood. The sequence was collected from a woman of 80 years or more in good health. J is TRBJ2-3 and V is TRBV6-2 or TRBV6-3; TRBD2 aligns across 7 bases. The CDR3 protein is CASSPSGVGIDTQYF. The CDR3 region has the DNA TGTGCCAGCAGTCCAAGCGGGGTTGGAATAGATACGCAGTATTTT.